A selection of T cell receptor beta chains follows, all from one sample in a study of blood T cell repertoires in COVID-19. Profiling relied on immunoSEQ multiplex PCR, and the TCRdb table lists in-frame clones only, not all of them. Here the sample spans approximately 670,000 clones, 85% to 90% being singletons. Sequenced material: peripheral blood. The source of these receptors is a woman between 18 and 29 years old with acute or convalescent COVID-19. CDR3s include the opening cysteine and the closing phenylalanine or tryptophan. The D gene is left open where the match is weak. Where a row states a size, it is once, few, many or the class of an expanded clone; other rows omit it.

clone size	J gene	V gene	D gene	CDR3 DNA	CDR3 protein
.	TRBJ1-2	TRBV5-1	TRBD1	TGCGCCAGCAGCCCCGGACAGGTAAACGGCTACACCTTC	CASSPGQVNGYTF
.	TRBJ1-4	TRBV5-1	.	TGCGCCAGCAGCCTGGGGAGGGATGAAAAACTGTTTTTT	CASSLGRDEKLFF
once	TRBJ1-2	TRBV15	TRBD1	TGTGCCACCAGCAGAGAGATCTGGCAGGGGGATGGCTACACCTTC	CATSREIWQGDGYTF
.	TRBJ1-2	TRBV12-3/TRBV12-4	TRBD1	TGTGCCAGCAGTTCCTCTCCCGGGACAGAGTACACCTTC	CASSSSPGTEYTF
.	TRBJ2-7	TRBV6-5	.	TGTGCCAGCAGCCCCCGGGACATTCTCCGGGAGCAGTACTTC	CASSPRDILREQYF
once	TRBJ2-5	TRBV7-8	.	TGTGCCAGCAGCCACGCGGGATTAGAGACCCAGTACTTC	CASSHAGLETQYF
.	TRBJ1-2	TRBV30	TRBD1	TGTGCCTGGAGTGGACAGGGGCACTATGGCTACACCTTC	CAWSGQGHYGYTF
.	TRBJ2-1	TRBV4-1	TRBD2	TGCGCCAGCAGCCAAGTCGGGACTAGCGGGGGCGATGAGCAGTTCTTC	CASSQVGTSGGDEQFF
.	TRBJ2-1	TRBV5-4	.	TGTGCCAGCAGCTTTGCGGACAGCCTGTACAATGAGCAGTTCTTC	CASSFADSLYNEQFF
.	TRBJ2-3	TRBV7-6	TRBD2	TGTGCCAGCACCCTAGGGCTAGCGGGGGCTGCAGATACGCAGTATTTT	CASTLGLAGAADTQYF
.	TRBJ1-2	TRBV5-5	.	TGTGCCAGCAGCTTGGGAGGAGGAGGCTACACCTTC	CASSLGGGGYTF
once	TRBJ1-2	TRBV12-3/TRBV12-4	TRBD1	TGTGCCAGCAATCTCAGGGGGCGAGGCTACACCTTC	CASNLRGRGYTF
.	TRBJ1-2	TRBV6-5	TRBD1	TGTGCCAGCAGCTTTGGGACAGGGGGTGGCTACACCTTC	CASSFGTGGGYTF
.	TRBJ2-7	TRBV4-1	.	TGCGCCAGCAGCCAAGAGACAATGTACGAGCAGTACTTC	CASSQETMYEQYF
.	TRBJ1-5	TRBV6-5	.	TGTGCCAGCAGTTATCAGGGGACCAATCAGCCCCAGCATTTT	CASSYQGTNQPQHF
.	TRBJ1-6	TRBV19	.	TGTGCCAGTAGTATCATGGGACAAGGAGGTTCACCCCTCCACTTT	CASSIMGQGGSPLHF
.	TRBJ1-2	TRBV4-2	.	TGTGCCAGCAGCCAAGAAGGGGGAAGGGGGAGGGCTGGCTACACCTTC	CASSQEGGRGRAGYTF
.	TRBJ2-5	TRBV5-1	TRBD1	TGCGCCAGCAGCTTGAACAGGGGGCAGGAGACCCAGTACTTC	CASSLNRGQETQYF
.	TRBJ1-5	TRBV12-5	.	TGTGCTAGTGGTTTGTCCCTGGCGGGGGCAAATAGCAATCAGCCCCAGCATTTT	CASGLSLAGANSNQPQHF
.	TRBJ2-1	TRBV4-1	.	TGCGCCAGCAGCCTAACCGGGGAGCAGTTCTTC	CASSLTGEQFF
.	TRBJ1-6	TRBV13	TRBD1	TGTGCCAGCAGCTTAGGGACAGGGGTGGTGGGTTCACCCCTCCACTTT	CASSLGTGVVGSPLHF
.	TRBJ2-1	TRBV5-4	TRBD1	TGTGCCAGCAGCTTACAAGGGACAGGGAAATACAATGAGCAGTTCTTC	CASSLQGTGKYNEQFF
.	TRBJ1-1	TRBV25-1	TRBD1	TGTGCCAGCAGTGCGACAGGGGTGGGCACTGAAGCTTTCTTT	CASSATGVGTEAFF
.	TRBJ1-2	TRBV6-2/TRBV6-3	TRBD1	TGTGCCAGCAGTTACGTCGGGGACAGCCATGGCTACACCTTC	CASSYVGDSHGYTF
.	TRBJ1-6	TRBV6-5	.	TGTGCCAGCAGTTACTCCCCAGGGGAGTATTCACCCCTCCACTTT	CASSYSPGEYSPLHF
.	TRBJ1-1	TRBV27	TRBD1	TGTGCCAGCAGCATGACAGGGCCTAATGAAGCTTTCTTT	CASSMTGPNEAFF
.	TRBJ1-4	TRBV2	.	TGTGCCAGCCGACGACAGAGTGAAAAACTGTTTTTT	CASRRQSEKLFF
.	TRBJ1-2	TRBV6-1	.	TGTGCCAGCAGTGAAGCGCAGACAGGAGTCCCTGAATTCTATGGCTACACCTTC	CASSEAQTGVPEFYGYTF
.	TRBJ1-5	TRBV2	TRBD1	TGTGCCAGCAGGAGAGGGGGGACAGGGGGCAATCAGCCCCAGCATTTT	CASRRGGTGGNQPQHF
.	TRBJ1-4	TRBV5-1	.	TGCGCCAGCAGCTGGCGCGGTGGGTCTAATGAAAAACTGTTTTTT	CASSWRGGSNEKLFF
.	TRBJ2-7	TRBV6-1	.	TGTGCCAGCAGGTTGACAGGAAACGAGCAGTACTTC	CASRLTGNEQYF
.	TRBJ1-2	TRBV14	.	TGTGCCAGCAGCCAAGAGCCAGGTTCAGAGGGCTACACCTTC	CASSQEPGSEGYTF
.	TRBJ1-3	TRBV27	.	TGTGCCAGCGCAAAACAGGGTATCTCTGGAAACACCATATATTTT	CASAKQGISGNTIYF
.	TRBJ2-3	TRBV21-1	.	TGTGCCAGCAGCCTAGGACAGGGGGCCCCCTGCACAGATACGCAGTATTTT	CASSLGQGAPCTDTQYF
.	TRBJ1-1	TRBV20-1	.	TGCAGCGTCGGTAGGGGAACTGAAGCTTTCTTT	CSVGRGTEAFF
.	TRBJ1-2	TRBV19	.	TGTGCCAGTAGTAATTCAGGGCGAAACTATGGCTACACCTTC	CASSNSGRNYGYTF
once	TRBJ2-3	TRBV7-8	TRBD2	TGTGCCAGCAGCCCCGCCAGCGGGGGGGGCCTGAGCACAGATACGCAGTATTTT	CASSPASGGGLSTDTQYF
.	TRBJ1-1	TRBV5-1	.	TGCGCCAGCAGCTTGGGGCAGGGTAGGAACACTGAAGCTTTCTTT	CASSLGQGRNTEAFF
.	TRBJ2-5	TRBV11-2	TRBD2	TGTGCCAGCAGCTTAGATGGAACGCTAGCGGGGGCCACGCGAGAGACCCAGTACTTC	CASSLDGTLAGATRETQYF
.	TRBJ1-1	TRBV5-1	.	TGCGCCAGCAGCTTGGTGGGGACAAGGGGAGTGAACACTGAAGCTTTCTTT	CASSLVGTRGVNTEAFF
.	TRBJ2-2	TRBV19	TRBD2	TGTGCCAGTAGTCGGTCGGTGCTAGCGGGATTTAACACCGGGGAGCTGTTTTTT	CASSRSVLAGFNTGELFF
.	TRBJ1-2	TRBV30	TRBD1	TGTGCCTGGAGTGTACGCGGGACAGCTACCTACACCTTC	CAWSVRGTATYTF
.	TRBJ2-1	TRBV10-1	.	TGCGCCACCAGACCTCCTCCCCACTCGAACAATGAGCAGTTCTTC	CATRPPPHSNNEQFF
few	TRBJ1-2	TRBV7-2	.	TGTGCCAGCAACCTACAGGGATTAAATAACTATGGCTACACCTTC	CASNLQGLNNYGYTF
.	TRBJ1-1	TRBV27	.	TGTGCCAGCCAAGTGGGCCGACAGTCTGGGCTACCGAACACTGAAGCTTTCTTT	CASQVGRQSGLPNTEAFF
.	TRBJ1-2	TRBV5-1	TRBD1	TGCGCCAGCAGCTTTATCGGGACAGAAAACTATGGCTACACCTTC	CASSFIGTENYGYTF
.	TRBJ1-3	TRBV5-1	.	TGCGCCAGCAGCTTGGTGGGCAGCCTCTCTGGAAACACCATATATTTT	CASSLVGSLSGNTIYF
once	TRBJ1-1	TRBV5-5	.	TGTGCCAGCAGGGCCGGGGTTAATCCTATGAACACTGAAGCTTTCTTT	CASRAGVNPMNTEAFF
.	TRBJ2-1	TRBV30	TRBD2	TGTGCCTGGAGTGCGATCCAACGGGGGGGCCGTGAGTTCTTC	CAWSAIQRGGREFF
.	TRBJ1-2	TRBV5-1	.	TGCGCCAGCAGCTTGGATCTCGGTAACTATGGCTACACCTTC	CASSLDLGNYGYTF
.	TRBJ1-3	TRBV29-1	.	TGCAGCGTTGAGGGGGGGCTTACTGGAAACACCATATATTTT	CSVEGGLTGNTIYF
.	TRBJ2-1	TRBV6-4	TRBD1	TGTGCCAGCAGTGACGGACAGGGCTACAATGAGCAGTTCTTC	CASSDGQGYNEQFF